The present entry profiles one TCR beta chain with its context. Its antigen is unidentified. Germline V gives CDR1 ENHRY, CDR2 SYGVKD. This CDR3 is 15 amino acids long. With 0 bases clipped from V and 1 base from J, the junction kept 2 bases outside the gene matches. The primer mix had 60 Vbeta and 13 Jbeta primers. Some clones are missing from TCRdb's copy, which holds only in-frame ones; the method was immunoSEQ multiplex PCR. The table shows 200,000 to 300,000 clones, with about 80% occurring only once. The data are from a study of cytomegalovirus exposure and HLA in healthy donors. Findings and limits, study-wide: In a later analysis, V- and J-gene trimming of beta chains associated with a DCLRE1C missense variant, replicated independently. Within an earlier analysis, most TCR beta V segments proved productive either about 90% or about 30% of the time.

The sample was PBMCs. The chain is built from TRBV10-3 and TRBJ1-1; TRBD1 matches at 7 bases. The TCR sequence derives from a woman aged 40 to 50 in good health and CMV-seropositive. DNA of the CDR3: TGTGCCATCAGTGAGTCCGGGACAGCGAACACTGAAGCTTTCTTT. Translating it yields CAISESGTANTEAFF.